The 5 T cell receptor beta chains reported below all come from one sample, sequenced in a study of blood T cells in healthy people across ages (dated by TCRdb to the mid-2010s). Library method: 5' RACE. TCRdb shows the sequencer as Illumina HiSeq 2500. The second PCR ran for roughly 7 to 12 cycles and used a J-beta primer mix along with a sample-barcoded 5' primer. The public reads were reprocessed in TCRdb via fastp at Q25 and MiXCR, keeping in-frame beta chains. Identical CDR3 protein sequences are pooled into one entry, listed with their most common genes and DNA. The sample table records about 1.8 million distinct CDR3 sequences; about 50% of these occur just once. The ten largest clones take up 2.1% of the sample. What was sequenced was blood. These receptors all come from a middle-aged woman in good health.

This rearrangement joins TRBV21-1 to TRBJ2-3; the D call in the table, TRBD2, was not verified against the DNA. TRBV21-1 represents a pseudogene. The CDR3 runs 17 residues. The CDR3 nucleotides are TGTGTCAGCAGCAAGACAGTTAAGTGGGGGGGCCTTGGTACGCAGTATTTT. This encodes CVSSKTVKWGGLGTQYF.

The V gene is TRBV29-1, the J gene TRBJ1-1; possibly TRBD1 for D (5 bases). CDR3 length: 14 amino acids. V was shortened by 2 bases and J by 5 bases, with 15 bases between the two germline ends. Germline loops: CDR1 SQVTM, CDR2 ANQGSEA. DNA of the CDR3: TGCAGCGTTGAAAAAAGGGGCGGAGGTACTGAAGCTTTCTTT. Translated: CSVEKRGGGTEAFF.

The table lists this clonotype with a few counts. CDR3 amino acids: CASSLQGAYEQFF. DNA of the CDR3: TGCGCCAGCAGCCTCCAGGGGGCCTATGAGCAGTTCTTC. The chain combines TRBV5-1 with TRBJ2-1, with 8 bases lining up with TRBD1. CDR1 and CDR2 (germline): SGHRS, YFSETQ. J gave up 8 bases and V 4 bases, and 5 bases lay outside the gene matches. CDR3 length: 13 amino acids.

The J gene is TRBJ2-1, the V gene TRBV6-5; D uncertain. Germline lookup yields CDR1 MNHEY and CDR2 SVGAGI. The CDR3 covers 14 residues. V shed 2 bases and J shed 5 bases, with 10 bases lying between them. CDR3 protein: CASSYEESNNEQFF. DNA for the CDR3: TGTGCCAGCAGTTACGAGGAAAGTAACAATGAGCAGTTCTTC.

The chain is built from TRBV7-9 and TRBJ2-7, with 7 bases fitting TRBD1. The germline CDR1 and CDR2 sequences are SEHNR and FQNEAQ (reference sequence). The CDR3 has 14 amino acids. J lost 3 bases, V lost 8 bases, and 10 bases had no gene match. The CDR3 protein is CASDGTESNYEQYF. The CDR3, as DNA: TGTGCCAGCGACGGGACAGAAAGCAACTACGAGCAGTACTTC.